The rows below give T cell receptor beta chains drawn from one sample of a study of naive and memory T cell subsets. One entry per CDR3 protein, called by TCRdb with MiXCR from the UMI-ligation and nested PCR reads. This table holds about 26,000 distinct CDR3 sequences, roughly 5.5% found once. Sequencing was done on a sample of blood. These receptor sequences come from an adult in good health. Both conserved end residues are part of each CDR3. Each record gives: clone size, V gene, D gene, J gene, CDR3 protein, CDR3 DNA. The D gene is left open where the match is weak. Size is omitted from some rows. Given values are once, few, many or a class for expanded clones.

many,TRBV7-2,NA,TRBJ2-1,CASSGQGREGRSVNEQFF,TGTGCCAGCAGCGGACAGGGGCGGGAGGGCCGATCCGTCAATGAGCAGTTCTTC
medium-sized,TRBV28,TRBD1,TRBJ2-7,CASSLRTGSYEQYF,TGTGCCAGCAGTCTTAGGACAGGGAGCTACGAGCAGTACTTC
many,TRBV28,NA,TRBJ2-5,CASSVGGEETQYF,TGTGCCAGCAGTGTCGGCGGTGAAGAGACCCAGTACTTC
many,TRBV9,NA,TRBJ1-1,CASSFPGSTEAFF,TGTGCCAGCAGCTTTCCAGGGTCCACTGAAGCTTTCTTT
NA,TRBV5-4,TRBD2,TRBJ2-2,CASSLRTSGRGTGELFF,TGTGCCAGCAGCCTACGGACTAGCGGGAGAGGAACCGGGGAGCTGTTTTTT
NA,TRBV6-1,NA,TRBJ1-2,CASSEAGGIYGDTF,TGTGCCAGCAGTGAAGCTGGAGGGATCTATGGCGACACCTTC
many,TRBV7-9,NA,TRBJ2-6,CASSDRDARSGANVLTF,TGTGCCAGCAGCGACCGGGACGCCCGCTCTGGGGCCAACGTCCTGACTTTC
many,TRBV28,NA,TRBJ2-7,CASSPLARSDNYEQYF,TGTGCCAGCAGCCCATTAGCCCGGTCAGACAACTACGAGCAGTACTTC
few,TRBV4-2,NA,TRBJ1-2,CASSQEKGQHYGYTF,TGTGCCAGCAGCCAAGAAAAGGGCCAGCACTATGGCTACACCTTC
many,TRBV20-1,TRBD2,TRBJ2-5,CSASKAGAETQYF,TGCAGTGCTAGTAAGGCGGGAGCGGAGACCCAGTACTTC
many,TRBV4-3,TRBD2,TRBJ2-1,CASSQDLAGGLSEQFF,TGCGCCAGCAGCCAAGATCTAGCGGGAGGCTTGAGTGAGCAGTTCTTC
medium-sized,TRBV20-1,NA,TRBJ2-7,CSAVERAPPYEQYF,TGCAGTGCTGTCGAGCGGGCCCCACCCTACGAGCAGTACTTC
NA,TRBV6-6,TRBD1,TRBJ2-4,CASTLGTALAKNIQYF,TGTGCCAGCACTCTAGGGACAGCCTTAGCCAAAAACATTCAGTACTTC
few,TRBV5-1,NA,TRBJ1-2,CASSFEPPPLFGYGYTF,TGCGCCAGCAGCTTTGAGCCCCCCCCCCTGTTTGGGTATGGCTACACCTTC
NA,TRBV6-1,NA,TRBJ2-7,CASTAKDRPSSYEQYF,TGTGCCAGCACCGCTAAAGACAGACCGAGCTCCTACGAGCAGTACTTC
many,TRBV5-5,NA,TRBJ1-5,CASSLWDGSNQPQHF,TGTGCCAGCAGCTTGTGGGACGGTAGCAATCAGCCCCAGCATTTT